Listed below are T cell receptor beta chains from one sample, sequenced in a study of cytomegalovirus exposure and HLA in healthy donors. Here immunoSEQ multiplex PCR was the method, and the copy in TCRdb shows in-frame clones only, minus some. The sample has hundreds of thousands of clones, roughly 87% seen once; the top ten hold about 6.1%. Sample: PBMCs. The receptors shown here come from a man in his forties in good health and CMV-seropositive. Both conserved end residues are part of each CDR3. A D gene is named only where the DNA matches it firmly. Where a row states a size, it is once, few, many or the class of an expanded clone; other rows omit it.

>TRBJ2-3|few|NA|TRBV9|14
TGTGCCAGCAGCGTAGAGCTCCTCCCAGATACGCAGTATTTT
CASSVELLPDTQYF
>TRBJ2-1|NA|NA|TRBV5-1|13
TGCGCCAGCAGCTTGGTTCCGGGGAATGAGCAGTTCTTC
CASSLVPGNEQFF
>TRBJ1-1|NA|TRBD1|TRBV2|12
TGTGCCAGCAGGGACAGGGGGCCCGAAGCTTTCTTT
CASRDRGPEAFF
>TRBJ1-1|NA|TRBD1|TRBV10-3|13
TGTGCCATCACCGGACAGGGGAACACTGAAGCTTTCTTT
CAITGQGNTEAFF
>TRBJ2-5|NA|NA|TRBV5-4|15
TGTGCCAGCAGCTCCCAGACAGGAAACCAAGAGACCCAGTACTTC
CASSSQTGNQETQYF
>TRBJ2-3|NA|NA|TRBV12-1|15
TGTGCCAGCAGCTTTGGGGACTATGCTGCTGATACGCAGTATTTT
CASSFGDYAADTQYF
>TRBJ2-5|NA|NA|TRBV14|14
TGTGCCAGCAGCCGATTGGACAGCCAAGAGACCCAGTACTTC
CASSRLDSQETQYF
>TRBJ2-2|once|TRBD2|TRBV5-4|15
TGTGCCAGCAACGCAGCGGGAGTTGGCACCGGGGAGCTGTTTTTT
CASNAAGVGTGELFF
>TRBJ1-2|NA|NA|TRBV4-1|13
TGCGCCAGCAGCCAAACAGGGACGGATGGCTACACCTTC
CASSQTGTDGYTF
>TRBJ2-1|NA|NA|TRBV7-3|15
TGTGCCAGCAGCGAGCCGGGAACTAGGATCAATGAGCAGTTCTTC
CASSEPGTRINEQFF